This T cell receptor beta chain was recorded in a study of patients and donors after allogeneic stem cell transplantation. The CDR3 has 20 residues. Germline V CDR1 and CDR2: SGHVS, FQNEAQ. Trimming cost V 3 bases and J 0 bases, with 21 bases left between them. TCRdb redid the calling of the RT-PCR reads with MiXCR, one entry per CDR3 protein. The data show approximately 200,000 distinct CDR3 sequences, roughly 15% seen once. Material for sequencing was blood, either unsorted or a sorted T cell fraction (not recorded which). This clonotype originated in a human donor who was either an allogeneic HSCT recipient or a stem cell or donor lymphocyte infusion donor (not recorded which). It is not recorded whose cells these are; they may come from a transplant donor. V and J are TRBV7-8 and TRBJ1-6; D perhaps matches TRBD1 (5 bases). Here the CDR3 DNA reads TGTGCCAGCAGCTTCAATTATAGGCAGGGCCAAAGCTCCTATAATTCACCCCTCCACTTT. This codes for CASSFNYRQGQSSYNSPLHF.